Below, 16 T cell receptor beta chains from the same sample are listed, as sequenced in a study of vaccination and CD4 T cells after COVID-19. Treatment in this sample: roughly ten-day PBMC culture with coronavirus spike peptide pools or control peptides (ViraFEST assay). The assay that was used to sequence DNA from cultured CD4+ T cells was the Oncomine TCR Beta short-read assay. TCRdb re-called the PCR reads with MiXCR, one entry per CDR3 protein. The data contain fewer than 20,000 distinct CDR3 sequences, roughly half of them singletons. These TCRs' antigens remain unknown. The specimen was CD4+ T cells from blood, cultured in vitro, collected before SARS-CoV-2 vaccination. Source of these receptors: a human donor who had recovered from COVID-19.

V gene TRBV28 combines with J gene TRBJ1-4; 10 nucleotides line up with TRBD1. This CDR3 is 15 amino acids long. Losses at the gene ends were 3 bases for V and 5 bases for J; bases not matched to a gene: 3. The germline gives CDR1 MDHEN, CDR2 SYDVKM. CDR3 bases: TGTGCCAGCAGTTTCGGGGACAGGGGCAATGAAAAACTGTTTTTT. Amino acids: CASSFGDRGNEKLFF. Full variable domain (outside the CDR3, taken from reference TRBV28 and TRBJ1-4): DVKVTQSSRYLVKRTGEKVFLECVQDMDHENMFWYRQDPGLGLRLIYFSYDVKMKEKGDIPEGYSVSREKKERFSLILESASTNQTSMYLCASSFGDRGNEKLFFGSGTQLSVL.

V and J are TRBV11-3 and TRBJ2-5, with TRBD1 matching 7 bases. The ends lost 5 bases at V and 4 bases at J; junction bases unmatched: 10. Germline CDR1 and CDR2: SGHNT and YENEEA. This CDR3 is 15 amino acids long. Written as DNA, the CDR3 is TGTGCCAGCAGCCCTAGAGGACAGGTTCGAGAGACCCAGTACTTC. Translation: CASSPRGQVRETQYF.

CDR3 sequence reads: CASSYSNQPQHF. CDR3 sequence (DNA): TGTGCCAGCAGTTACAGTAATCAGCCCCAGCATTTT. This chain links TRBV12-3 or TRBV12-4 with TRBJ1-5; D unresolved. The CDR3 length is 12 residues. Trimming pared 4 bases from V and 4 bases from J, leaving 5 bases between.

On this clonotype: The germline gene is not matched at one end of the junction; a read error may be the cause. V and J are TRBV7-6 and TRBJ2-2; no definite D call. The CDR3 runs to 13 residues. CDR1 and CDR2 (germline): SGHVS, FNYEAQ. For the CDR3, the DNA is TGTGCCAGCAGCTTACAAGCCGCCGGAGAGCTGTTTTTT. This sequence encodes CASSLQAAGELFF.

This clonotype has just a few counts. The J gene is TRBJ2-3, the V gene TRBV7-8; no firm D call. Per the germline V gene, CDR1 is SGHVS and CDR2 is FQNEAQ. Trimming took off 5 bases at V and 5 bases at J, with 8 bases between the two ends. This CDR3 is 12 amino acids long. DNA for the CDR3: TGTGCCAGCAGCCTGGGCGTAGATACGCAGTATTTT. This gives the protein CASSLGVDTQYF.

The chain combines TRBV20-1 with TRBJ2-7; TRBD1 aligns across 9 bases. The CDR3 has 14 amino acids. The ends lost 4 bases at V and 1 base at J; junction bases unmatched: 5. Germline CDR1 is DFQATT and CDR2 is SNEGSKA (reference sequence). This CDR3 reads CSANPGTGSYEQYF. The CDR3 coding sequence is TGCAGTGCTAACCCAGGGACAGGGTCCTACGAGCAGTACTTC.

The rearrangement links TRBV2 to TRBJ1-6; possible D gene TRBD1, 5 bases. Germline V gene lookup returns CDR1 SNHLY and CDR2 FYNNEI. Between the trimmed V and J ends, which lost 4 bases and 8 bases, there was a span of 15 bases. The CDR3 runs 15 residues. CDR3 region: CASSGQFGEDSPLHF. CDR3 nucleotide sequence: TGTGCCAGCAGTGGACAGTTCGGCGAGGATTCACCCCTCCACTTT. The full variable domain, completed using reference TRBV2 and TRBJ1-6, is EPEVTQTPSHQVTQMGQEVILRCVPISNHLYFYWYRQILGQKVEFLVSFYNNEISEKSEIFDDQFSVERPDGSNFTLKIRSTKLEDSAMYFCASSGQFGEDSPLHFGNGTRLTVT.

This clonotype was observed a single time. This CDR3 reads CASSQDLRGRETQYF. The CDR3 nucleotides read TGCGCCAGCAGCCAAGATCTGAGGGGGCGAGAGACCCAGTACTTC. V is TRBV4-1 and J is TRBJ2-5; 7 bases fit TRBD1. V shed 0 bases, J shed 4 bases, and the junction held 5 bases outside the gene matches. Germline V gives CDR1 MGHRA, CDR2 YSYEKL. The CDR3 is 15 amino acids.

This clonotype has only one observation. The chain has TRBV19 and TRBJ1-5, with no clear D. V gave up 3 bases and J gave up 11 bases, with 11 bases separating them. Germline V gene data show CDR1 as LNHDA and CDR2 as SQIVND (reference sequence). The CDR3 consists of 12 residues. The CDR3, as DNA: TGTGCCAGTAGTATCCAAAAGGGTGCCCAGCATTTT. Protein: CASSIQKGAQHF.

This sequence joins TRBV2 and TRBJ1-6; the D gene is possibly TRBD1 (5 bases). The CDR3 is 15 residues long. The germline V gene encodes CDR1 SNHLY and CDR2 FYNNEI. V was clipped by 2 bases and J by 10 bases, with 15 bases between them. As DNA, the CDR3 is TGTGCCAGCAGTGAACCGGGACCTCTTGTATCACCCCTCCACTTT. It translates to CASSEPGPLVSPLHF.

This clonotype was picked up a small number of times. This chain joins TRBV4-3 and TRBJ2-6; unclear D gene. Trimming shortened V by 1 base and J by 0 bases, and 7 bases separated the two germline ends. The V gene's germline CDR1 is LGHNA and CDR2 YSLEER. This CDR3 spans 16 amino acids. Here the CDR3 reads CASSQAPNSGANVLTF. The CDR3 DNA sequence: TGCGCCAGCAGCCAAGCCCCGAACTCTGGGGCCAACGTCCTGACTTTC.

This chain uses TRBV11-3 with TRBJ2-7; D uncertain. In germline, CDR1 is SGHNT, CDR2 YENEEA. Trimming removed 2 bases at V and 6 bases at J, with 8 bases between. The CDR3 is 12 residues long. The CDR3 DNA sequence: TGTGCCAGCAGCTTACTTATCTCCGAGCAGTACTTC. Translated, it gives CASSLLISEQYF.

This clonotype has just a few counts. V gene TRBV7-2 combines with J gene TRBJ1-6; D call uncertain. Germline values: CDR1 SGHTA, CDR2 FQGNSA. With 6 bases removed from V and 7 bases from J, the gap between germline ends came to 7 bases. The CDR3 has 12 residues. The CDR3 nucleotides are TGTGCCAGCAGTTCCGTGAATTCACCCCTCCACTTT. Translating it yields CASSSVNSPLHF.

This sequence joins TRBV7-9 and TRBJ2-3, with 11 positions matching TRBD2. V was pared by 6 bases and J by 1 base, with 6 bases of the junction left unmatched. Germline CDR1 SEHNR, CDR2 FQNEAQ (reference sequence). The CDR3 consists of 16 residues. The CDR3: CASSRGLAEGTDTQYF. In DNA, the CDR3 is TGTGCCAGCAGTCGGGGACTAGCGGAGGGCACAGATACGCAGTATTTT.

This clonotype was observed a few times. The chain uses TRBV6-1 and TRBJ2-7; D ambiguous. Germline values: CDR1 MNHNS, CDR2 SASEGT. V was shortened by 5 bases and J by 4 bases, with 12 bases between the two germline ends. The CDR3 length is 13 residues. CDR3 coding DNA: TGTGCCAGCAGTCCGGCTTCGGTGTACGAGCAGTACTTC. As protein: CASSPASVYEQYF.

The chain recombines TRBV4-1 with TRBJ2-7, with TRBD1 matching over 9 bases. The CDR3 totals 14 residues. The V gene end was trimmed by 0 bases and the J gene end by 9 bases; junction bases not matched to a gene: 6. The germline V gene has CDR1 MGHRA and CDR2 YSYEKL. The CDR3 coding sequence is TGCGCCAGCAGCCAAGAAGGACAGGGGAGAAGGCAGTACTTC. This encodes CASSQEGQGRRQYF.